This T cell receptor beta chain was obtained from a study of blood T cell repertoires in COVID-19. J lost 8 bases, V lost 0 bases, and 8 bases had no gene match. This CDR3 has 17 residues. Germline V gene lookup returns CDR1 SGHRS and CDR2 YFSETQ. Generated by immunoSEQ multiplex PCR, the TCRdb table keeps only in-frame clones and is missing some. There are 180,000 or so clones in the sample; roughly 86% occur only once, and around 5.7% lies in the top ten. The rearrangement joins TRBV5-1 to TRBJ2-1; 13 bases map to TRBD2. Sequences were obtained from PBMCs or T cells enriched from blood (not recorded which). The receptor's source is a man in his forties with acute COVID-19. CDR3 coding DNA: TGCGCCAGCAGCTTGGATCCGACTAGCGGGAGGTCGCATGAGCAGTTCTTC. Translated: CASSLDPTSGRSHEQFF.